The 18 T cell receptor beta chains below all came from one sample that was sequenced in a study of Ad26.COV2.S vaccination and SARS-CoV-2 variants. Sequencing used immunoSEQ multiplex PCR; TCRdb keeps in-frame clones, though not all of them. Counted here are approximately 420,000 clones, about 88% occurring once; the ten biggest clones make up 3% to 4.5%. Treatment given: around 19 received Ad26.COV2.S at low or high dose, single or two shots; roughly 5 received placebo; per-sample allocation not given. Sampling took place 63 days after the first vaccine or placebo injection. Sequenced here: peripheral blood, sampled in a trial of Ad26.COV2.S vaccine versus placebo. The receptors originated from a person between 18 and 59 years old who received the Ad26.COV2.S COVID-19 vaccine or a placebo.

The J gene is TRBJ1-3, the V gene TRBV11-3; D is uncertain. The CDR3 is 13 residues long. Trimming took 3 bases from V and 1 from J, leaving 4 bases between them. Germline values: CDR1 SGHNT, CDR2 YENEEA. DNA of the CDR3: TGTGCCAGCAGCTTGGGGTCTGGAAACACCATATATTTT. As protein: CASSLGSGNTIYF.

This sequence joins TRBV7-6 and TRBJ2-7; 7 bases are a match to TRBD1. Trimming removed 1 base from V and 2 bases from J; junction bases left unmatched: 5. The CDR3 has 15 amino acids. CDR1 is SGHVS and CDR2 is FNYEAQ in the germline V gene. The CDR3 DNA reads TGTGCCAGCAGCTTAGGTGACAGGGCCCCCTACGAGCAGTACTTC. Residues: CASSLGDRAPYEQYF.

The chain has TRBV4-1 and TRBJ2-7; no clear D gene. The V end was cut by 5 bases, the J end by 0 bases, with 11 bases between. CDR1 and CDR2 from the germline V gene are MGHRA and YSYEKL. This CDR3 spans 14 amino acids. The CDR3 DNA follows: TGCGCCAGCAGCTCCGAACCTCTCTCCTACGAGCAGTACTTC. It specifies CASSSEPLSYEQYF.

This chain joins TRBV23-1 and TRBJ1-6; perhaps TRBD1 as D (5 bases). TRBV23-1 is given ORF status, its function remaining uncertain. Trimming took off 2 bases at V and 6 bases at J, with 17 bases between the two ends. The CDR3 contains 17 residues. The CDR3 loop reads CASSQKWGEGTNSPLHF. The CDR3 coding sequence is TGCGCCAGCAGTCAAAAATGGGGCGAGGGGACTAATTCACCCCTCCACTTT.

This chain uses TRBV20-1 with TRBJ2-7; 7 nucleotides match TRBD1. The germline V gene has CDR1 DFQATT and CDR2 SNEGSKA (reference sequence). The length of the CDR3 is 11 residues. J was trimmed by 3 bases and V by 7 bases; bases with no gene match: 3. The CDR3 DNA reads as TGCAGTGTGGGACAGAACTACGAGCAGTACTTC. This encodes CSVGQNYEQYF.

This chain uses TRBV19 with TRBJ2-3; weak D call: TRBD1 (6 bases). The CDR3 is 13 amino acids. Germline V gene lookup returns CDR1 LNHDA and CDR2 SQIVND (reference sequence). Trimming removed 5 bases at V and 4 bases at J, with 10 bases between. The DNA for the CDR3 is TGTGCCAGTAGTCACACAGGGCCAGATACGCAGTATTTT. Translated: CASSHTGPDTQYF.

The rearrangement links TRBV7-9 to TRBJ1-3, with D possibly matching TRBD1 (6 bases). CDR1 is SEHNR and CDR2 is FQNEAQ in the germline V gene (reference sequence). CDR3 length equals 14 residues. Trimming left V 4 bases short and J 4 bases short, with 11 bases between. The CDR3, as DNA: TGTGCCAGCAGCTCTTGGACAGCCGGAAACACCATATATTTT. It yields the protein CASSSWTAGNTIYF.

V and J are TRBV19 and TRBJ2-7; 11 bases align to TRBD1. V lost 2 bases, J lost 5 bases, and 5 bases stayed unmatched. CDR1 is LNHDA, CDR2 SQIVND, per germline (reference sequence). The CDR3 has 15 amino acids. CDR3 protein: CASSIPGQGGNEQYF. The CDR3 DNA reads TGTGCCAGTAGTATACCGGGACAGGGGGGCAACGAGCAGTACTTC.

CDR3 bases: TGTGCCAGCAAAAGGACACCCACCGGGGAGCTGTTTTTT. It translates to CASKRTPTGELFF. This chain connects TRBV2 to TRBJ2-2; maybe TRBD1 (5 bases). This CDR3 region has 13 residues. Germline-derived CDR1 and CDR2 are SNHLY and FYNNEI. Trimming stripped 7 bases from V and 4 bases from J, with 10 bases between.

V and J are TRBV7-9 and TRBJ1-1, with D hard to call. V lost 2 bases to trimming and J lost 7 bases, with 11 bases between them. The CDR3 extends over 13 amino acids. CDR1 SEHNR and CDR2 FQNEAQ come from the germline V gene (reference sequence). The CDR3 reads CASSLLGNVEAFF. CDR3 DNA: TGTGCCAGCAGCTTATTAGGGAACGTTGAAGCTTTCTTT.

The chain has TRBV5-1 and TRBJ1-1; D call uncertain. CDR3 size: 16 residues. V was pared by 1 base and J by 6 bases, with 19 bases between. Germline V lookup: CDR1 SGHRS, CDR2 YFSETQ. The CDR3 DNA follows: TGCGCCAGCAGCTTGTTACCTCCGGGAGGGAGCGCTGAAGCTTTCTTT. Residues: CASSLLPPGGSAEAFF.

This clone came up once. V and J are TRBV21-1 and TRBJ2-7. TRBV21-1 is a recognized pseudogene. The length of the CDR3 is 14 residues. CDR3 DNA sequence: TGTGCCAGCAGCAAAGATAACCTCTTCTACGAGCAGTACTTC. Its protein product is CASSKDNLFYEQYF.

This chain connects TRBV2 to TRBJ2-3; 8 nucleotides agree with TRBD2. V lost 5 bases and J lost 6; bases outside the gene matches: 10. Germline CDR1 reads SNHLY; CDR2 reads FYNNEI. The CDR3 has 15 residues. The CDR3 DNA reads TGTGCCAGCAGTCTCGGGGGGGCCGGTTCCGATACGCAGTATTTT. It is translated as CASSLGGAGSDTQYF.

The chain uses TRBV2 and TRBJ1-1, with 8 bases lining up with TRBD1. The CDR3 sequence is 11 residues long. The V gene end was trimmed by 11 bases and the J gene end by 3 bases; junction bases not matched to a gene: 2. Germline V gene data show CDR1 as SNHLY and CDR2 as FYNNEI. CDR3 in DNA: TGTGCCGGACAGGGAGACACTGAAGCTTTCTTT. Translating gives CAGQGDTEAFF. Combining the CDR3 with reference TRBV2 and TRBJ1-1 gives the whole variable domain EPEVTQTPSHQVTQMGQEVILRCVPISNHLYFYWYRQILGQKVEFLVSFYNNEISEKSEIFDDQFSVERPDGSNFTLKIRSTKLEDSAMYFCAGQGDTEAFFGQGTRLTVV.

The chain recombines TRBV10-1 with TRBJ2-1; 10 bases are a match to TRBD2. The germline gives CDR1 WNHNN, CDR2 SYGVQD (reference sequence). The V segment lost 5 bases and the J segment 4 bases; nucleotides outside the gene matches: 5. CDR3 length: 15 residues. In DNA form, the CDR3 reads TGCGCCAGCAGTTCAGCGGGGGGGTCTTACAATGAGCAGTTCTTC. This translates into CASSSAGGSYNEQFF.

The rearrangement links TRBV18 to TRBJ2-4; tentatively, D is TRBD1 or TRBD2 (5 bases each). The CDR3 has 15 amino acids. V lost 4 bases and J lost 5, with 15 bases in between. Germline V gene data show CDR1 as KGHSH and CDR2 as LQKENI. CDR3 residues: CASSLAAQGENIQYF. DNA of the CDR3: TGTGCCAGCTCACTCGCGGCGCAGGGAGAAAACATTCAGTACTTC.

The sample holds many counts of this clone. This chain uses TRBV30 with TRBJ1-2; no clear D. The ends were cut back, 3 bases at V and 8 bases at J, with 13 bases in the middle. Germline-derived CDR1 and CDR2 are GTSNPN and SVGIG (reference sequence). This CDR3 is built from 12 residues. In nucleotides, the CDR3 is TGTGCCTGGAGCCACCTTCGTGGAGGCTACACCTTC. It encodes CAWSHLRGGYTF. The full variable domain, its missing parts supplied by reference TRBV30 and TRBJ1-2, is SQTIHQWPATLVQPVGSPLSLECTVEGTSNPNLYWYRQAAGRGLQLLFYSVGIGQISSEVPQNLSASRPQDRQFILSSKKLLLSDSGFYLCAWSHLRGGYTFGSGTRLTVV.

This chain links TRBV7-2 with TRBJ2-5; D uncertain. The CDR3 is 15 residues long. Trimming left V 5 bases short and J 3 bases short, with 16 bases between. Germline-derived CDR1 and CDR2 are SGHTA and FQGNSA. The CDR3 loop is CASSNSGSKKETQYF. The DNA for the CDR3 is TGTGCCAGCAGCAACTCCGGGTCGAAGAAAGAGACCCAGTACTTC.